This TCR beta chain stems from a study of blood T cell repertoires in COVID-19. The wider study: Acute and convalescent COVID-19 specimens originated in the United States, Italy and Spain.

CDR1 and CDR2 (germline): MNHEY, SVGAGI. V was clipped by 6 bases and J by 7 bases; unmatched bases: 9. The CDR3 totals 14 residues. Study processing details: Reference gene primer amplification yielded estimated nucleated cell counts. Some clones are missing from TCRdb's copy, which holds only in-frame ones; the method was immunoSEQ multiplex PCR. The DNA was the basis for D and trimming; V, J and clone size are from that table. The sample consists of fewer than 350,000 clones, 90% of them appearing once. The Seattle patients joined while their infection was active and were tracked longitudinally afterward.

This chain joins TRBV6-5 and TRBJ1-5; the match to TRBD1 covers 7 bases. The sequence came from a woman aged 25 to 45 with COVID-19, enrolled during active disease. Sequencing input: peripheral blood. This CDR3 is CASRRTGVRQPQHF. The CDR3 nucleotides read TGTGCCAGCAGACGCACAGGGGTCAGGCAGCCCCAGCATTTT.